Listed below are T cell receptor beta chains from one sample, sequenced in a study of PD-1 blockade in mismatch repair-deficient tumors. The method was immunoSEQ multiplex PCR; TCRdb's version includes in-frame clones alone and lacks a portion of them. The repertoire includes about 68,000 clones, 70% to 80% of them detected once, and roughly 5.5% sits in the top ten. Sequenced material: peripheral blood, taken 2 weeks after starting pembrolizumab. All receptors derive from an adult with mismatch repair-deficient cancer. CDR3s include the opening cysteine and the closing phenylalanine or tryptophan. A D gene is named only where the DNA matches it firmly. Rows may omit the clone size; those that give it use once, few, many or a size class.

clone size	V gene	D gene	J gene	CDR3 protein	CDR3 DNA
-	TRBV15	TRBD2	TRBJ2-7	CATSRGTSGTYEQYF	TGTGCCACCAGCAGAGGGACTAGCGGGACCTACGAGCAGTACTTC
-	TRBV29-1	-	TRBJ2-1	CSVESGHSFNEQFF	TGCAGCGTTGAATCGGGCCACTCTTTCAATGAGCAGTTCTTC
-	TRBV5-4	-	TRBJ2-6	CASRRSGANVLTF	TGTGCCAGCCGACGCTCTGGGGCCAACGTCCTGACTTTC
once	TRBV19	-	TRBJ2-7	CATKAGGEQYF	TGTGCCACAAAGGCGGGTGGCGAGCAGTACTTC
-	TRBV7-8	TRBD2	TRBJ2-7	CASSPTSGSREQYF	TGTGCCAGCAGCCCGACTAGCGGGAGTCGAGAGCAGTACTTC
-	TRBV9	-	TRBJ1-1	CASSLLENTEAFF	TGTGCCAGCAGCTTATTAGAGAACACTGAAGCTTTCTTT
-	TRBV5-5	-	TRBJ1-5	CASSLYYSNQPQHF	TGTGCCAGCAGCTTGTACTATAGCAATCAGCCCCAGCATTTT
-	TRBV5-5	-	TRBJ1-4	CASSFGEPNEKLFF	TGTGCCAGCAGCTTCGGGGAACCGAATGAAAAACTGTTTTTT
-	TRBV12-2	-	TRBJ2-7	CASRLAVWERTYEQYF	TGTGCAAGTCGCTTAGCCGTCTGGGAAAGGACCTACGAGCAGTACTTC
-	TRBV30	-	TRBJ2-7	CAWRRATSFNSYEQYF	TGTGCCTGGAGAAGAGCAACTAGTTTTAACTCCTACGAGCAGTACTTC
-	TRBV18	TRBD1	TRBJ2-5	CASSLRRDSQETQYF	TGTGCCAGCTCACTCAGACGGGACAGCCAAGAGACCCAGTACTTC
-	TRBV7-3	-	TRBJ2-7	CASSGRWGREYEQYF	TGTGCCAGCAGCGGACGCTGGGGCAGGGAATACGAGCAGTACTTC
-	TRBV18	-	TRBJ2-2	CASSPLRNTGELFF	TGTGCCAGCTCACCCCTAAGAAACACCGGGGAGCTGTTTTTT
-	TRBV18	-	TRBJ1-1	CASSPRGANTEAFF	TGTGCCAGCTCACCACGTGGAGCGAACACTGAAGCTTTCTTT
many	TRBV28	-	TRBJ2-7	CASTNANEQYF	TGTGCCAGCACCAACGCTAACGAGCAGTACTTC
-	TRBV6-1	-	TRBJ2-1	CASSETGMIGGEQFF	TGTGCCAGCAGTGAAACTGGGATGATAGGAGGTGAGCAGTTCTTC
-	TRBV6-6	TRBD2	TRBJ2-7	CASTSGGAREQYF	TGTGCCAGCACTTCCGGGGGGGCACGCGAGCAGTACTTC
-	TRBV6-1	-	TRBJ1-1	CASSGRGDKNTEAFF	TGTGCCAGCAGTGGACGCGGGGATAAGAACACTGAAGCTTTCTTT
once	TRBV30	-	TRBJ2-2	CAWRGSANTGELFF	TGTGCCTGGAGAGGCAGCGCGAACACCGGGGAGCTGTTTTTT
-	TRBV29-1	-	TRBJ1-3	CSSVGSGNTIYF	TGCAGCTCCGTGGGTTCTGGAAACACCATATATTTT
-	TRBV19	-	TRBJ2-5	CASSIDPQAVETQYF	TGTGCCAGTAGTATAGACCCACAGGCGGTAGAGACCCAGTACTTC
-	TRBV11-2	-	TRBJ2-7	CASSLDTRHEQYF	TGTGCCAGCAGCTTAGATACCCGTCACGAGCAGTACTTC
-	TRBV6-6	TRBD2	TRBJ2-1	CASSYSGGSLNEQFF	TGTGCCAGCAGTTACTCGGGCGGGAGTTTGAATGAGCAGTTCTTC
-	TRBV30	TRBD2	TRBJ2-3	CAWSAGASTDTQYF	TGTGCCTGGAGCGCGGGAGCCAGCACAGATACGCAGTATTTT
-	TRBV19	TRBD1	TRBJ1-5	CASCSGQGGFQPQHF	TGTGCCAGTTGTAGCGGACAGGGCGGTTTTCAGCCCCAGCATTTT
-	TRBV5-3	-	TRBJ2-4	CARTTGVAKNIQYF	TGTGCCAGAACCACCGGCGTAGCCAAAAACATTCAGTACTTC
-	TRBV9	-	TRBJ2-7	CASSPHIRERAYEQYF	TGTGCCAGCAGCCCCCACATACGGGAGAGGGCCTACGAGCAGTACTTC
-	TRBV19	-	TRBJ2-7	CASNGASDSYEQYF	TGTGCCAGTAACGGGGCTAGCGACTCCTACGAGCAGTACTTC
-	TRBV2	TRBD1	TRBJ2-1	CASRPTGGWSNEQFF	TGTGCCAGCAGACCGACAGGGGGCTGGAGCAATGAGCAGTTCTTC
-	TRBV29-1	-	TRBJ1-1	CSALGQKNTEAFF	TGCAGCGCATTGGGACAAAAGAACACTGAAGCTTTCTTT
-	TRBV11-2	-	TRBJ2-1	CASARTSLNEQFF	TGTGCCAGCGCCCGAACCAGCCTCAATGAGCAGTTCTTC
-	TRBV11-2	-	TRBJ2-3	CASSRSRGGPTDTQYF	TGTGCCAGCAGCCGTTCGAGAGGGGGGCCCACAGATACGCAGTATTTT
once	TRBV4-1	TRBD1	TRBJ2-7	CASSQRQGLNYEQYF	TGCGCCAGCAGCCAAAGACAGGGGCTGAACTACGAGCAGTACTTC
-	TRBV2	TRBD1	TRBJ1-2	CAGHRGGDYGYTF	TGTGCCGGGCACAGGGGAGGTGACTATGGCTACACCTTC
-	TRBV5-1	-	TRBJ2-3	CASSLVRSPTDTQYF	TGCGCCAGCAGCTTGGTTCGATCCCCCACAGATACGCAGTATTTT
-	TRBV7-8	-	TRBJ1-2	CASSFVPGTSVGYTF	TGTGCCAGCAGCTTCGTCCCCGGGACATCAGTAGGCTACACCTTC
few	TRBV5-1	-	TRBJ2-3	CASSGGQGNRLADFTDTQYF	TGCGCCAGCAGCGGCGGACAGGGAAATCGACTAGCGGATTTCACAGATACGCAGTATTTT
-	TRBV11-3	TRBD2	TRBJ2-7	CASSNPGLAGGSSVYEQYF	TGTGCCAGCAGCAACCCGGGACTAGCGGGAGGGAGTTCCGTCTACGAGCAGTACTTC
-	TRBV7-3	-	TRBJ2-1	CASSLTPSLAHNEQFF	TGTGCCAGCAGCTTAACTCCCTCGCTTGCGCACAATGAGCAGTTCTTC
-	TRBV9	-	TRBJ2-7	CASSALGSSYEQYF	TGTGCCAGCAGCGCCCTCGGGAGCTCCTACGAGCAGTACTTC
-	TRBV29-1	-	TRBJ1-3	CSVGGGRLSGNTIYF	TGCAGCGTTGGGGGGGGAAGGCTCTCTGGAAACACCATATATTTT
-	TRBV5-4	TRBD1	TRBJ1-1	CASSGQGALGVKNTEAFF	TGTGCCAGCAGCGGACAGGGGGCTTTGGGGGTCAAGAACACTGAAGCTTTCTTT
-	TRBV25-1	TRBD1	TRBJ2-3	CASLPQGGRSTDTQYF	TGTGCCAGCCTCCCCCAAGGGGGCCGGAGCACAGATACGCAGTATTTT
-	TRBV6-5	-	TRBJ1-2	CASSPPGPIRGYTF	TGTGCCAGCAGTCCCCCCGGGCCGATTCGTGGCTACACCTTC
-	TRBV7-2	-	TRBJ1-2	CASSYPDAAGGYTF	TGTGCCAGCAGCTATCCTGACGCGGCGGGTGGCTACACCTTC
-	TRBV7-2	-	TRBJ2-1	CASSPPSTREQFF	TGTGCCAGCAGCCCACCGTCGACTAGAGAGCAGTTCTTC
-	TRBV6-5	TRBD2	TRBJ2-3	CASSYTSGRLDTQYF	TGTGCCAGCAGTTACACAAGCGGGAGATTAGATACGCAGTATTTT
few	TRBV6-6	-	TRBJ2-7	CASSYGRDYEQYF	TGTGCCAGCAGTTACGGGCGGGACTACGAGCAGTACTTC
-	TRBV5-4	-	TRBJ2-7	CASSLLSNSPQVEQYF	TGTGCCAGCAGCTTGCTCTCGAACTCCCCGCAGGTCGAGCAGTACTTC
-	TRBV6-1	-	TRBJ1-4	CASSQWAPRNEKLFF	TGTGCCAGCAGCCAATGGGCACCTAGAAATGAAAAACTGTTTTTT
-	TRBV10-3	-	TRBJ2-3	CAISESIAREIGSDTQYF	TGTGCCATCAGTGAGTCGATTGCCCGGGAAATAGGGTCAGATACGCAGTATTTT
-	TRBV7-8	TRBD2	TRBJ2-5	CASSSVWASGRGPRRGQETQYF	TGTGCCAGCAGCTCCGTTTGGGCTAGCGGGAGAGGGCCGCGGAGGGGACAAGAGACCCAGTACTTC
-	TRBV4-1	-	TRBJ2-2	CASSQARGSTGELFF	TGCGCCAGCAGCCAGGCCCGGGGTAGTACCGGGGAGCTGTTTTTT
-	TRBV5-1	-	TRBJ1-1	CASRALGPGNTEAFF	TGCGCCAGCCGAGCCCTAGGGCCGGGGAACACTGAAGCTTTCTTT
-	TRBV27	-	TRBJ2-7	CASSYQSSYEQYF	TGTGCCAGCAGTTACCAGAGCTCCTACGAGCAGTACTTC
-	TRBV9	-	TRBJ2-5	CASSVGQGGGETQYF	TGTGCCAGCAGCGTAGGGCAGGGGGGCGGAGAGACCCAGTACTTC
-	TRBV23-1	-	TRBJ2-7	CASSKQGAYEQYF	TGCGCCAGTTCGAAGCAGGGCGCGTACGAGCAGTACTTC
-	TRBV25-1	-	TRBJ1-1	CASAAGGWTEAFF	TGTGCCAGCGCTGCGGGGGGCTGGACTGAAGCTTTCTTT
-	TRBV11-1	-	TRBJ1-1	CASSRIRTATGAEAFF	TGTGCCAGCAGCCGGATAAGGACGGCAACGGGCGCTGAAGCTTTCTTT